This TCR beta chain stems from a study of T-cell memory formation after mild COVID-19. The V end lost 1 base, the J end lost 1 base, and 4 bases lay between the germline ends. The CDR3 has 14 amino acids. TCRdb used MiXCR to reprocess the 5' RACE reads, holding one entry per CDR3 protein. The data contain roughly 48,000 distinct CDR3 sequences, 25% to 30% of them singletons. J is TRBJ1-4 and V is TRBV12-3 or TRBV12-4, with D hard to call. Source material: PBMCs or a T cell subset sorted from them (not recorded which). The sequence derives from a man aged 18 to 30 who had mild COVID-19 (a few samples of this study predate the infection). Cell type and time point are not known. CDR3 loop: CASSLGGTNEKLFF. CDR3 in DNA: TGTGCCAGCAGTTTAGGAGGAACTAATGAAAAACTGTTTTTT.